These 9 T cell receptor beta chains came from one sample sequenced in a study of blood T cell repertoires in COVID-19. TCRdb keeps only in-frame clones here, not all; method: immunoSEQ multiplex PCR. The profile shows 23,000 or so clones, more than 75% of them singletons. The sequenced sample was peripheral blood. These receptors all stem from a human donor with active COVID-19. The donor label of this sample is uncertain.

This clone was observed once. The genes are TRBV28 and TRBJ1-4; the D gene is possibly TRBD1 (6 bases). The CDR3 is made up of 17 amino acids. Trimming cost V 4 bases and J 1 base, with 16 bases left between them. Germline CDR1 and CDR2: MDHEN and SYDVKM. The CDR3 nucleotides are TGTGCCAGCAGTTCCTCCTTTACAGGGTTAACTAATGAAAAACTGTTTTTT. This translates into CASSSSFTGLTNEKLFF.

The chain recombines TRBV19 with TRBJ1-1, with a weak D call TRBD1 (5 bases). The CDR3 contains 15 residues. Germline V gene lookup returns CDR1 LNHDA and CDR2 SQIVND (reference sequence). The V and J ends lost 1 base and 1 base respectively, with 10 bases between them. The CDR3 protein is CASSIVGQGNTEAFF. The CDR3, as DNA: TGTGCCAGTAGTATAGTGGGTCAGGGGAACACTGAAGCTTTCTTT.

The chain links TRBV6-1 to TRBJ1-5; D unclear. Between the trimmed V and J ends, which lost 0 bases and 0 bases, there was a span of 15 bases. The CDR3 length is 18 residues. Germline V gene lookup returns CDR1 MNHNS and CDR2 SASEGT. In DNA, the CDR3 is TGTGCCAGCAGTGAAGCCAGGATGCGATCCTATAGCAATCAGCCCCAGCATTTT. Translating it yields CASSEARMRSYSNQPQHF.

On this clone: At one end, the junction sequence differs from germline, possibly due to a read error. The CDR3 sequence: CASSLTMGWNAEAFF. CDR3 nucleotides: TGTGCCAGCTCTCTCACCATGGGCTGGAACGCTGAAGCTTTCTTT. The rearrangement links TRBV18 to TRBJ1-1; the D is unclear. CDR3 length: 15 amino acids. Germline loops: CDR1 KGHSH, CDR2 LQKENI.

The rearrangement uses TRBV6-5 and TRBJ1-2; D is ambiguous. Germline-derived CDR1 and CDR2 are MNHEY and SVGAGI. The CDR3 covers 12 residues. Trimming stripped 7 bases from V and 2 bases from J, with 8 bases between. CDR3 nucleotides: TGTGCCAGCACCAGTGCAAACTATGGCTACACCTTC. It is translated as CASTSANYGYTF.

This clone appeared a single time. The rearrangement joins TRBV7-4 to TRBJ1-3, with D possibly matching TRBD1 (5 bases). The V and J ends lost 3 bases and 0 bases respectively, with 15 bases between them. Germline CDR1 and CDR2: SGHVT and SQSDAQ. This CDR3 comprises 17 residues. CDR3 amino acids: CASSLRGPTISGNTIYF. The CDR3 nucleotides read TGTGCCAGCAGCTTGCGGGGACCGACAATCTCTGGAAACACCATATATTTT.

The chain employs TRBV5-4 and TRBJ2-3; 10 nucleotides match TRBD2. Germline lookup yields CDR1 SGHNT and CDR2 YYREEE (reference sequence). Trimming cost V 2 bases and J 5 bases; bases outside gene matches: 5. CDR3 length: 15 residues. The CDR3, as DNA: TGTGCCAGCAGCTTTCCCAGCGGGGGGGAAGATACGCAGTATTTT. Translation: CASSFPSGGEDTQYF.

This sequence joins TRBV29-1 and TRBJ2-1; 14 positions match TRBD2. The germline gives CDR1 SQVTM, CDR2 ANQGSEA. This CDR3 is built from 17 residues. V trimming: 5 bases; J trimming: 7 bases; junction bases outside the gene matches: 13. CDR3 bases: TGCAGCGTTCCGGGACTAGCGGGGGTTTCCATCGGGAATGAGCAGTTCTTC. This gives the protein CSVPGLAGVSIGNEQFF.

The chain has TRBV19 and TRBJ1-2; TRBD1 agrees at 12 bases. CDR1 and CDR2 (germline): LNHDA, SQIVND (reference sequence). The CDR3 loop spans 18 amino acids. V lost 2 bases to trimming and J lost 4 bases; unmatched junction nucleotides: 11. CDR3 region: CASSIRWDRGRVGYGYTF. Here the CDR3 DNA reads TGTGCCAGTAGTATAAGGTGGGACAGGGGGCGAGTGGGCTATGGCTACACCTTC.